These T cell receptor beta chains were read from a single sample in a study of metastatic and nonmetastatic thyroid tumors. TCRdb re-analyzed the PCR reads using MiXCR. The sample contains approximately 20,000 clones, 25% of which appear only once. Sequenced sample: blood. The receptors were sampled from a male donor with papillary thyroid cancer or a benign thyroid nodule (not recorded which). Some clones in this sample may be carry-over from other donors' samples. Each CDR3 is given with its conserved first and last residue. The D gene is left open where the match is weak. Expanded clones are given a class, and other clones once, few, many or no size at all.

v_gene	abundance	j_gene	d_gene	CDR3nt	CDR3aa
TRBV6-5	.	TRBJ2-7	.	TGTGCCAGCAGTTTATCGGCAGGGTCCTATGAGCAGTACTTC	CASSLSAGSYEQYF
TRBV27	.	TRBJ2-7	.	TGTGCCAGCAGTTTGAACAACTTAGGAGAGCAGTACTTC	CASSLNNLGEQYF
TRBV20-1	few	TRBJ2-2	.	TGCAGCGCGACTGGGGGGTTGAACACCGGGGAGCTGTTTTTT	CSATGGLNTGELFF
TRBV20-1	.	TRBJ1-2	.	TGCAGTGCCCAGACAAGTTCGGAGGGAAACTATGGCTACACCTTC	CSAQTSSEGNYGYTF
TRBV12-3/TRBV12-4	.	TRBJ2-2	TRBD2	TGTGCCAGCAGTCCGGGACCGGGGGGCACCGGGGAGCTGTTTTTT	CASSPGPGGTGELFF
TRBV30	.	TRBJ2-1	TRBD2	TGTGCCTGGAGAGGCGGGGGGTACAATGAGCAGTTCTTC	CAWRGGGYNEQFF
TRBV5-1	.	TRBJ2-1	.	TGCGCCAGCAGCCCTACCTTGGATGAGCAGTTCTTC	CASSPTLDEQFF
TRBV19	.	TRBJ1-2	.	TGTGCCAGTAGTATAACCGACGGAGCTAACTATGGCTACACCTTC	CASSITDGANYGYTF
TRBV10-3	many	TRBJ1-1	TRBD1	TGTGCCATCAGGGGTCCCGGGACAGGGGGCAGCACTGAAGCTTTCTTT	CAIRGPGTGGSTEAFF
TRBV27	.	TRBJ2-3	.	TGTGCCAGCAGAGGAGGTGGGAGGGGGGATACGCAGTATTTT	CASRGGGRGDTQYF
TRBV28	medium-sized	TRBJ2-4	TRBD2	TGTGCCAGCAGTCGGACTAGCGGGAGTAGGTACATTCAGTACTTC	CASSRTSGSRYIQYF
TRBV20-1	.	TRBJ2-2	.	TGCAGTGCTAAGGACAGTTTACGGACCGGGGAGCTGTTTTTT	CSAKDSLRTGELFF
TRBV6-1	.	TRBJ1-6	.	TGTGCCAGCAGTGAAGGCGGCAGTCGGCTTAATTCACCCCTCCACTTT	CASSEGGSRLNSPLHF
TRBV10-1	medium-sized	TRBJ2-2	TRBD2	TGCGCCAGCAGCCCGGGGGGGGGAGGAGCCGGGGAGCTGTTTTTT	CASSPGGGGAGELFF
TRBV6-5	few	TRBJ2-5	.	TGTGCCAGCAGTTACGACCAGGAGCCCCAAGAGACCCAGTACTTC	CASSYDQEPQETQYF
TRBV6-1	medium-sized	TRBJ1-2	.	TGTGCCAGCAGTGGGGGGGACGGAAACTATGGCTACACCTTC	CASSGGDGNYGYTF
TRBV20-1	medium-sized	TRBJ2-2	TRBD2	TGCAGTGCTAGGGGTGTTGAGCGGGAGAGAACCGGGGAGCTGTTTTTT	CSARGVERERTGELFF
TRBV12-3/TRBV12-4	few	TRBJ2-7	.	TGTGCCAGCAGTTTATCTAGCGCCGCCTACGAGCAGTACTTC	CASSLSSAAYEQYF
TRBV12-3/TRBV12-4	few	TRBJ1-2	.	TGTGCCAGCAGTTACGGGACATCCCGGCGGTATGGCTACACCTTC	CASSYGTSRRYGYTF
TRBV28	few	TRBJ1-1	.	TGTGCCAGCAGTCCTCGGAAAGGGGTGAACACTGAAGCTTTCTTT	CASSPRKGVNTEAFF
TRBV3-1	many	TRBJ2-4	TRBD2	TGTGCCAGCAGCTCCTACATGGGGAGGGGACTAGCGGAAAACATTCAGTACTTC	CASSSYMGRGLAENIQYF
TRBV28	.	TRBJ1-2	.	TGTTCCATCCGGAGCGATGGCTGCACCTTC	CSIRSDGCTF
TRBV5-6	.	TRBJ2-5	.	TGTGCCAGCAGTCTTCGGCAGGGGGAGACCCAGTACTTC	CASSLRQGETQYF